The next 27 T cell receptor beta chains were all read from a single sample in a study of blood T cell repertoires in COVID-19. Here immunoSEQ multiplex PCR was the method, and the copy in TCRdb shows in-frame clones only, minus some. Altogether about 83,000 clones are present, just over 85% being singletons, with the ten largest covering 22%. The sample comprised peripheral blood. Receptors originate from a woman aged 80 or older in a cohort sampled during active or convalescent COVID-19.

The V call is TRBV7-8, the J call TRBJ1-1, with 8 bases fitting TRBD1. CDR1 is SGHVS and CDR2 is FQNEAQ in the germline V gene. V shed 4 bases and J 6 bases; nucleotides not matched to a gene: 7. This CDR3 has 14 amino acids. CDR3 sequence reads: CASSSTGTGAEAFF. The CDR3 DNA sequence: TGTGCCAGCAGCTCAACCGGGACAGGAGCTGAAGCTTTCTTT.

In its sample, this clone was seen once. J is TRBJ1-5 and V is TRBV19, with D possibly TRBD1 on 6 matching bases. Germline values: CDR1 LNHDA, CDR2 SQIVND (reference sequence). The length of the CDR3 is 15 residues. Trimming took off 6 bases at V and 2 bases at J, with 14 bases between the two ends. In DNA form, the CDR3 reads TGTGCCAGTAGCTTGACAGGCGGCGGCAATCAGCCCCAGCATTTT. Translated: CASSLTGGGNQPQHF.

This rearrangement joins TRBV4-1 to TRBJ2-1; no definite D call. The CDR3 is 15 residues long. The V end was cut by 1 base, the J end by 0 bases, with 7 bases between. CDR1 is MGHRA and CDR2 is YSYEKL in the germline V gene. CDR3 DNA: TGCGCCAGCAGCCAAGCTGGCAGCTCCTACAATGAGCAGTTCTTC. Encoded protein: CASSQAGSSYNEQFF.

The CDR3: CAISESTGNYGYTF. The CDR3, as DNA: TGTGCCATCAGTGAATCGACAGGGAACTATGGCTACACCTTC. The genes are TRBV10-3 and TRBJ1-2, with 7 bases that match TRBD1. Germline values: CDR1 ENHRY, CDR2 SYGVKD. The CDR3 is 14 amino acids. The V and J ends lost 3 bases and 2 bases, in that order; junction bases with no gene match: 3.

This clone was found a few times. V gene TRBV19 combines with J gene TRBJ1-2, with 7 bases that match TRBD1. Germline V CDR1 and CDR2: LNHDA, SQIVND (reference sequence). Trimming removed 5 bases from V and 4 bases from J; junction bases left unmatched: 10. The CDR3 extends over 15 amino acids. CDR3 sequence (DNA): TGTGCCAGTAGTCCCCGGGGACAGCACCCCTATGGCTACACCTTC. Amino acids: CASSPRGQHPYGYTF.

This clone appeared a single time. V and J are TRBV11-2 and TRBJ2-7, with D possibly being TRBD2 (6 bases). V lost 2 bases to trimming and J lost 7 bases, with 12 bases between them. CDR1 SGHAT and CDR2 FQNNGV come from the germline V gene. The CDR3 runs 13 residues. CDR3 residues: CASSLRGVWEQYF. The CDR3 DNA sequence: TGTGCCAGCAGCTTACGCGGGGTTTGGGAGCAGTACTTC.

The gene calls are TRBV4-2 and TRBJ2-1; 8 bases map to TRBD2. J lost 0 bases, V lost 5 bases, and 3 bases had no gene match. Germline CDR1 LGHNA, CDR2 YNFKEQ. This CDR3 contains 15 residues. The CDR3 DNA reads TGTGCCAGCAGCTCGAGCGGGAGCTCCTACAATGAGCAGTTCTTC. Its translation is CASSSSGSSYNEQFF.

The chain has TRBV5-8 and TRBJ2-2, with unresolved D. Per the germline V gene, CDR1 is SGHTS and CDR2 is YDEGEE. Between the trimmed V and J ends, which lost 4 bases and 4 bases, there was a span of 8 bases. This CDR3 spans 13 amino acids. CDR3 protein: CASSTWATGELFF. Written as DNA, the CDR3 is TGTGCCAGCAGCACATGGGCCACCGGGGAGCTGTTTTTT.

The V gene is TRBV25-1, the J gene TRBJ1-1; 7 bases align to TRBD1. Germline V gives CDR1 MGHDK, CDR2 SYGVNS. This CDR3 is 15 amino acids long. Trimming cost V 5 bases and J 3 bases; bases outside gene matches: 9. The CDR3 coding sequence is TGTGCCAGCAGTTCGACAGGGATACTTTACACTGAAGCTTTCTTT. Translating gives CASSSTGILYTEAFF.

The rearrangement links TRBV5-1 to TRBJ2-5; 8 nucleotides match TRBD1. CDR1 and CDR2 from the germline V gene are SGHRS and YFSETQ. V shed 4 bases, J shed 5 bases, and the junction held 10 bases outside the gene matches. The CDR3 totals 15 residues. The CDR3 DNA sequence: TGCGCCAGCAGCCAAGGACAGGGTAGCGTGGAGACCCAGTACTTC. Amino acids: CASSQGQGSVETQYF.

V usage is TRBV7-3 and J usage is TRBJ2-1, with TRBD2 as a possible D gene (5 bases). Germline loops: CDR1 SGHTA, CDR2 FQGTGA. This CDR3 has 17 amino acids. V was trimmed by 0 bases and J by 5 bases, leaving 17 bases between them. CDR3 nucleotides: TGTGCCAGCAGCTTAACCTTACTAGTTTCCTCAGACAATGAGCAGTTCTTC. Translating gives CASSLTLLVSSDNEQFF.

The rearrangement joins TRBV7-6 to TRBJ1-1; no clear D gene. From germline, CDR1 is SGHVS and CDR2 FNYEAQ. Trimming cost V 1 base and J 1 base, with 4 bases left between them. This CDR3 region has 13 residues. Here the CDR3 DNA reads TGTGCCAGCAGCTTAGTTAGGAACACTGAAGCTTTCTTT. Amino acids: CASSLVRNTEAFF. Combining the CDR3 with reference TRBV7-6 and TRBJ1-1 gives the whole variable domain GAGVSQSPRYKVTKRGQDVALRCDPISGHVSLYWYRQALGQGPEFLTYFNYEAQQDKSGLPNDRFSAERPEGSISTLTIQRTEQRDSAMYRCASSLVRNTEAFFGQGTRLTVV.

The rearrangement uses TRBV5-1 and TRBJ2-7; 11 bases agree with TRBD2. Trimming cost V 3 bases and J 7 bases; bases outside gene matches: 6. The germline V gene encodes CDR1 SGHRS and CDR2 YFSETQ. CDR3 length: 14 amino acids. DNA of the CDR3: TGCGCCAGCAGCTCGGGACTAGCGGCGGAGGAGCAGTACGTC. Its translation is CASSSGLAAEEQYV.

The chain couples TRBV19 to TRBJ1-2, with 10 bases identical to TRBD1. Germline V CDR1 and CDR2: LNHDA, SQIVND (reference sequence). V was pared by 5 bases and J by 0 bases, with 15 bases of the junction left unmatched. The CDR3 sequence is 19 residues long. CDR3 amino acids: CASSPRDRGRTSANYGYTF. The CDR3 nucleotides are TGTGCCAGTAGTCCCCGGGACAGGGGCCGAACGTCAGCTAACTATGGCTACACCTTC. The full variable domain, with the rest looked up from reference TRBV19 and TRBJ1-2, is DGGITQSPKYLFRKEGQNVTLSCEQNLNHDAMYWYRQDPGQGLRLIYYSQIVNDFQKGDIAEGYSVSREKKESFPLTVTSAQKNPTAFYLCASSPRDRGRTSANYGYTFGSGTRLTVV.

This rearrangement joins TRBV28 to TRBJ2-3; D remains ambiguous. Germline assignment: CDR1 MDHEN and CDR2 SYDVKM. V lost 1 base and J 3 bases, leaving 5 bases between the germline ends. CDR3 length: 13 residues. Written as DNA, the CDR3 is TGTGCCAGCAGTTTATCTGAGACAGATACGCAGTATTTT. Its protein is CASSLSETDTQYF.

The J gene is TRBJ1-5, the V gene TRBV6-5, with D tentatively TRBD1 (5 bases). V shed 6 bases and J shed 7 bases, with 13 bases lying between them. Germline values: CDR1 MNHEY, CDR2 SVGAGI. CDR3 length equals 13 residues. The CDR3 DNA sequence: TGTGCCAGCAGCGGGACTGAGGGACAGCCCCAGCATTTT. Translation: CASSGTEGQPQHF.

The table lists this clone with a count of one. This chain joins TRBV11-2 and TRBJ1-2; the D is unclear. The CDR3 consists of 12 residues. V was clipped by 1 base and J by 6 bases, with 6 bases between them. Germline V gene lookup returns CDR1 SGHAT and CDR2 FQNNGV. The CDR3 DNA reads TGTGCCAGCAGCTTAGTCGGGGATGGCTACACCTTC. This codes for CASSLVGDGYTF.

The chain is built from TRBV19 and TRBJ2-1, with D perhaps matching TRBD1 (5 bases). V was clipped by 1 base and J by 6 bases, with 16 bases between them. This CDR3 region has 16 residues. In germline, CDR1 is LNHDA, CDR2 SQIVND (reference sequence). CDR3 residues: CASSIGMGQGGNEQFF. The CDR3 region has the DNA TGTGCCAGTAGTATAGGTATGGGGCAGGGTGGCAATGAGCAGTTCTTC.

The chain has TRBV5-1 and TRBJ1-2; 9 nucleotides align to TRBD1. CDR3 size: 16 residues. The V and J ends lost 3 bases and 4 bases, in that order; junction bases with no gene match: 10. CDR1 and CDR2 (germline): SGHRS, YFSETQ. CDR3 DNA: TGCGCCAGCAGCTCTCCGGGACAGGGAGGGGGCTATGGCTACACCTTC. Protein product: CASSSPGQGGGYGYTF.

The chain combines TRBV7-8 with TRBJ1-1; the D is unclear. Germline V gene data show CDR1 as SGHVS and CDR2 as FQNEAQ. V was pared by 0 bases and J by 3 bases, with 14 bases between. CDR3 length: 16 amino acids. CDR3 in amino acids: CASSLALDGGHTEAFF. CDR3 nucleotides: TGTGCCAGCAGCTTAGCCTTAGACGGCGGCCACACTGAAGCTTTCTTT.

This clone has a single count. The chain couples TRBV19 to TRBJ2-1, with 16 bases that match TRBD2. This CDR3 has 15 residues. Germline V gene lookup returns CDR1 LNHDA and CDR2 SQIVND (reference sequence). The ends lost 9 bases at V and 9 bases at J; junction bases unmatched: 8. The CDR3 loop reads CASKMGLAGGGEQFF. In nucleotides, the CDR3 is TGTGCCAGCAAAATGGGACTAGCGGGAGGGGGTGAGCAGTTCTTC.

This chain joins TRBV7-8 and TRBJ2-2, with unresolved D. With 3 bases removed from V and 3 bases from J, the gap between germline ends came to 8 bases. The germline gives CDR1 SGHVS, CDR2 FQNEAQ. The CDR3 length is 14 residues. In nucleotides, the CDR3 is TGTGCCAGCAGCTTTAGCAGTGACACCGGGGAGCTGTTTTTT. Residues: CASSFSSDTGELFF.

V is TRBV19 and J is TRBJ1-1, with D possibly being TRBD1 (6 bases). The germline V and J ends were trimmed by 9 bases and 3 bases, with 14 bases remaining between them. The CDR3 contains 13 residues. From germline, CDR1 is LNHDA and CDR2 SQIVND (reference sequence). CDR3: CASHLQGYTEAFF. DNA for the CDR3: TGTGCCAGCCACCTCCAGGGGTACACTGAAGCTTTCTTT.

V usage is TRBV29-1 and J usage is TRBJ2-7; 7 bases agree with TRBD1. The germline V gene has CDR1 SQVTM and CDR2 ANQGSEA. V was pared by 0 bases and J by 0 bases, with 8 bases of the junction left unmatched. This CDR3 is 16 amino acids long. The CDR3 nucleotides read TGCAGCGTTGAAGATAGTGGCAGGGGGAACTCCTACGAGCAGTACTTC. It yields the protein CSVEDSGRGNSYEQYF.

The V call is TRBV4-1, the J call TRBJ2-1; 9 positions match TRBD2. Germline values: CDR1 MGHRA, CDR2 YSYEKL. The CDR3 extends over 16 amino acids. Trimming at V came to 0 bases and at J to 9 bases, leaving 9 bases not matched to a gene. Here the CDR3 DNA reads TGCGCCAGCAGCCAAGATTCGCTAGCGGGGAGGAGTGAGCAGTTCTTC. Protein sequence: CASSQDSLAGRSEQFF.

The CDR3 DNA reads as TGCGCCAGCAGCTTGGCCCCTAGCGGTAGCCAAGAGACCCAGTACTTC. This gives the protein CASSLAPSGSQETQYF. The J gene is TRBJ2-5, the V gene TRBV5-1; TRBD2 matches at 7 bases. CDR1 SGHRS and CDR2 YFSETQ come from the germline V gene. The CDR3 has 16 amino acids. The trim removed 0 bases at V and 1 base at J, leaving 6 bases unmatched.

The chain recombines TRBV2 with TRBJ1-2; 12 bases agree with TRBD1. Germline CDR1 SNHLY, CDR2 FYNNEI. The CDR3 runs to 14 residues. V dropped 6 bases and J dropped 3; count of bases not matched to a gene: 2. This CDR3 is CASSGTGGDYGYTF. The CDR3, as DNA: TGTGCCAGCAGCGGGACAGGGGGCGACTATGGCTACACCTTC.